Listed below are T cell receptor beta chains from one sample, sequenced in a study of CD8+ T cells in alopecia areata. Profiling relied on immunoSEQ multiplex PCR, and the TCRdb table lists in-frame clones only, not all of them. The sample comprises under 250,000 clones, more than 55% of which are singletons, and 4.9% rests with the top ten. Sequencing was carried out using CD8+ T cells sorted from blood. The receptors here all came from a human donor in good health. Both conserved end residues are part of each CDR3. Each record gives: D gene, J gene, clone size, V gene, CDR3 protein, CDR3 DNA. D genes are given only for firm matches. The size of a clone is reported for some rows only, either as once, few or many, or as a class for expanded clones.

D: TRBD1
J: TRBJ1-1
size: NA
V: TRBV5-1
CDR3: CASSPQGATEAFF
DNA: TGCGCCAGCAGCCCACAGGGGGCTACTGAAGCTTTCTTT

D: TRBD2
J: TRBJ2-7
size: NA
V: TRBV27
CDR3: CASSIGGATYEQYF
DNA: TGTGCCAGCAGTATCGGGGGGGCAACCTACGAGCAGTACTTC

D: NA
J: TRBJ2-7
size: NA
V: TRBV7-8
CDR3: CASSSDINEQYF
DNA: TGTGCCAGCAGCTCGGACATTAACGAGCAGTACTTC

D: NA
J: TRBJ1-1
size: few
V: TRBV20-1
CDR3: CSATTNTEAFF
DNA: TGCAGTGCTACAACGAACACTGAAGCTTTCTTT

D: NA
J: TRBJ1-1
size: few
V: TRBV11-2
CDR3: CASSPSLNTEAFF
DNA: TGTGCCAGCAGCCCCTCCTTGAACACTGAAGCTTTCTTT

D: NA
J: TRBJ2-7
size: NA
V: TRBV9
CDR3: CASSGGSYEQYF
DNA: TGTGCCAGCAGCGGGGGCAGTTACGAGCAGTACTTC

D: NA
J: TRBJ1-5
size: once
V: TRBV4-1
CDR3: CASSQGQDPKGPQHF
DNA: TGCGCCAGCAGCCAAGGACAGGACCCCAAAGGGCCCCAGCATTTT

D: NA
J: TRBJ2-3
size: few
V: TRBV9
CDR3: CASSVETTDTQYF
DNA: TGTGCCAGCAGCGTAGAGACCACAGATACGCAGTATTTT

D: NA
J: TRBJ1-2
size: medium-sized
V: TRBV5-1
CDR3: CASSPAGNRDYGYTF
DNA: TGCGCCAGCAGCCCAGCAGGGAATCGGGACTATGGCTACACCTTC

D: NA
J: TRBJ2-5
size: NA
V: TRBV27
CDR3: CASSPHPGQSKETQYF
DNA: TGTGCCAGCAGTCCTCACCCGGGACAATCGAAAGAGACCCAGTACTTC

D: TRBD2
J: TRBJ2-7
size: few
V: TRBV11-2
CDR3: CASSIPGRAYEQYF
DNA: TGTGCCAGCAGCATCCCGGGGAGGGCCTACGAGCAGTACTTC

D: NA
J: TRBJ1-1
size: few
V: TRBV27
CDR3: CASSSYRDGMNTEAFF
DNA: TGTGCCAGCAGTTCTTACAGGGATGGGATGAACACTGAAGCTTTCTTT

D: NA
J: TRBJ2-5
size: NA
V: TRBV6-5
CDR3: CASSKGGGSETQYF
DNA: TGTGCCAGCAGCAAGGGTGGGGGGAGCGAGACCCAGTACTTC

D: NA
J: TRBJ1-2
size: once
V: TRBV7-9
CDR3: CASSSRTRPWDYGYTF
DNA: TGTGCCAGCAGCTCGAGGACACGGCCGTGGGACTATGGCTACACCTTC

D: NA
J: TRBJ1-5
size: few
V: TRBV7-9
CDR3: CASSFAGSNQPQHF
DNA: TGTGCCAGCAGCTTTGCAGGTAGCAATCAGCCCCAGCATTTT

D: NA
J: TRBJ2-5
size: NA
V: TRBV23-1
CDR3: CASSQSDGRLARGTQYF
DNA: TGCGCCAGCAGTCAATCGGACGGTCGCTTGGCAAGAGGGACCCAGTACTTC

D: NA
J: TRBJ1-2
size: once
V: TRBV6-1
CDR3: CASRGDGTYGYTF
DNA: TGTGCCAGCAGGGGGGACGGAACCTATGGCTACACCTTC

D: NA
J: TRBJ2-1
size: few
V: TRBV2
CDR3: CASSDIGGGEQFF
DNA: TGTGCCAGCAGTGATATCGGGGGCGGTGAGCAGTTCTTC

D: TRBD1
J: TRBJ1-2
size: NA
V: TRBV7-9
CDR3: CASSEGQGGYTF
DNA: TGTGCCAGCAGCGAGGGACAGGGGGGCTACACCTTC

D: TRBD1
J: TRBJ1-5
size: NA
V: TRBV13
CDR3: CASSLGSGQGSGQPQHF
DNA: TGTGCCAGCAGCTTAGGCTCCGGACAGGGGAGTGGACAGCCCCAGCATTTT

D: NA
J: TRBJ2-7
size: NA
V: TRBV6-6
CDR3: CASSKEGFPNEQYF
DNA: TGTGCCAGCAGTAAGGAAGGGTTCCCTAACGAGCAGTACTTC

D: NA
J: TRBJ1-2
size: NA
V: TRBV7-9
CDR3: CASSLSPAYGYTF
DNA: TGTGCCAGCAGCTTATCGCCAGCCTATGGCTACACCTTC

D: NA
J: TRBJ2-2
size: NA
V: TRBV29-1
CDR3: CSVGLPTGELFF
DNA: TGCAGCGTCGGACTCCCCACCGGGGAGCTGTTTTTT

D: NA
J: TRBJ2-7
size: NA
V: TRBV5-1
CDR3: CASSLDREVHEQYF
DNA: TGCGCCAGCAGCTTGGACAGGGAAGTCCACGAGCAGTACTTC

D: NA
J: TRBJ1-5
size: NA
V: TRBV6-1
CDR3: CASREGQPQHF
DNA: TGTGCCAGCAGAGAAGGGCAGCCCCAGCATTTT

D: NA
J: TRBJ2-7
size: few
V: TRBV29-1
CDR3: CSAMGGAGYEQYF
DNA: TGCAGCGCAATGGGGGGCGCAGGCTACGAGCAGTACTTC

D: NA
J: TRBJ2-3
size: NA
V: TRBV7-8
CDR3: CASSLRDDGTDTQYF
DNA: TGTGCCAGCAGCTTAAGAGACGATGGCACAGATACGCAGTATTTT

D: TRBD2
J: TRBJ2-1
size: NA
V: TRBV25-1
CDR3: CASGGWEGDEQFF
DNA: TGTGCCAGCGGGGGATGGGAGGGCGATGAGCAGTTCTTC

D: NA
J: TRBJ1-1
size: NA
V: TRBV7-8
CDR3: CASSPKPGEAFF
DNA: TGTGCCAGCAGCCCGAAGCCAGGGGAAGCTTTCTTT

D: NA
J: TRBJ2-5
size: NA
V: TRBV7-9
CDR3: CASIPQGVGAETQYF
DNA: TGTGCCAGCATCCCTCAGGGTGTGGGGGCAGAGACCCAGTACTTC

D: NA
J: TRBJ2-6
size: NA
V: TRBV11-2
CDR3: CASSPNGISGANVLTF
DNA: TGTGCCAGCAGCCCTAATGGAATCTCTGGGGCCAACGTCCTGACTTTC

D: NA
J: TRBJ1-1
size: few
V: TRBV5-6
CDR3: CASSVRRQVGTEAFF
DNA: TGTGCCAGCAGCGTACGAAGACAGGTAGGCACTGAAGCTTTCTTT

D: TRBD2
J: TRBJ2-5
size: NA
V: TRBV6-5
CDR3: CASSYSSRGGRETQYF
DNA: TGTGCCAGCAGTTACTCGAGTCGGGGGGGCAGGGAGACCCAGTACTTC

D: TRBD1
J: TRBJ1-2
size: NA
V: TRBV5-6
CDR3: CASSLGTGVGYGYTF
DNA: TGTGCCAGCAGCTTGGGAACAGGGGTAGGCTATGGCTACACCTTC

D: NA
J: TRBJ1-4
size: NA
V: TRBV29-1
CDR3: CSVEDSTGDEKLFF
DNA: TGCAGCGTTGAAGATAGCACAGGCGATGAAAAACTGTTTTTT

D: TRBD1
J: TRBJ2-7
size: NA
V: TRBV5-1
CDR3: CASSLTGTASSYEQYF
DNA: TGCGCCAGCAGCTTAACCGGGACAGCGAGCTCCTACGAGCAGTACTTC

D: NA
J: TRBJ1-2
size: NA
V: TRBV29-1
CDR3: CSARLDYGYTF
DNA: TGCAGCGCCCGGCTTGACTATGGCTACACCTTC

D: NA
J: TRBJ1-1
size: NA
V: TRBV7-2
CDR3: CASSLASRGYTEAFF
DNA: TGTGCCAGCAGCTTAGCTAGCAGGGGTTACACTGAAGCTTTCTTT

D: NA
J: TRBJ2-3
size: NA
V: TRBV4-1
CDR3: CASSQEGTFTDTQYF
DNA: TGCGCCAGCAGCCAAGAGGGGACTTTTACAGATACGCAGTATTTT

D: TRBD1
J: TRBJ2-2
size: NA
V: TRBV5-6
CDR3: CASSDRQGPNTGELFF
DNA: TGTGCCAGCAGCGACAGACAGGGACCGAACACCGGGGAGCTGTTTTTT

D: TRBD2
J: TRBJ2-1
size: NA
V: TRBV4-1
CDR3: CASSQEERGAHEQFF
DNA: TGCGCCAGCAGCCAAGAGGAGCGGGGGGCCCATGAGCAGTTCTTC

D: NA
J: TRBJ2-2
size: NA
V: TRBV25-1
CDR3: CALLQGPGELFF
DNA: TGTGCCCTTCTCCAGGGCCCCGGGGAGCTGTTTTTT

D: NA
J: TRBJ2-3
size: NA
V: TRBV9
CDR3: CASTLGGASTDTQYF
DNA: TGTGCCAGCACCCTTGGCGGGGCTAGCACAGATACGCAGTATTTT

D: TRBD2
J: TRBJ2-7
size: few
V: TRBV11-2
CDR3: CASSLGAGDYEQYF
DNA: TGTGCCAGCAGCTTAGGGGCGGGGGACTACGAGCAGTACTTC

D: NA
J: TRBJ2-2
size: NA
V: TRBV11-2
CDR3: CASSLDRRKDRPGELFF
DNA: TGTGCCAGCAGCTTAGATCGACGTAAGGACCGTCCGGGGGAGCTGTTTTTT

D: NA
J: TRBJ1-1
size: NA
V: TRBV29-1
CDR3: CSVRRNTEAFF
DNA: TGCAGCGTTCGGAGGAACACTGAAGCTTTCTTT

D: NA
J: TRBJ1-1
size: NA
V: TRBV27
CDR3: CASRIQGGDTEAFF
DNA: TGTGCCAGCAGAATACAGGGAGGGGACACTGAAGCTTTCTTT

D: TRBD1
J: TRBJ1-3
size: NA
V: TRBV4-1
CDR3: CASSPGTEGRNTIYF
DNA: TGCGCCAGCAGCCCTGGGACAGAAGGTCGAAACACCATATATTTT

D: TRBD2
J: TRBJ2-1
size: few
V: TRBV7-9
CDR3: CASSQDTGGGYNEQFF
DNA: TGTGCCAGCAGCCAAGATACCGGGGGGGGTTACAATGAGCAGTTCTTC

D: NA
J: TRBJ2-5
size: NA
V: TRBV7-9
CDR3: CASSLGATGPRETQYF
DNA: TGTGCCAGCAGCTTAGGGGCGACGGGGCCGAGGGAGACCCAGTACTTC

D: TRBD1
J: TRBJ1-4
size: NA
V: TRBV5-6
CDR3: CASSIGTGAEKLFF
DNA: TGTGCCAGCAGTATCGGGACAGGCGCTGAAAAACTGTTTTTT

D: NA
J: TRBJ2-1
size: NA
V: TRBV6-5
CDR3: CASSLGGEQFF
DNA: TGTGCCAGCAGTTTGGGTGGTGAGCAGTTCTTC

D: NA
J: TRBJ2-2
size: NA
V: TRBV5-4
CDR3: CASSLVGQGTGELFF
DNA: TGCGCCAGCAGCTTAGTTGGGCAGGGTACCGGGGAGCTGTTTTTT

D: TRBD1
J: TRBJ1-2
size: NA
V: TRBV7-9
CDR3: CASSSRTGGYYGYTF
DNA: TGTGCCAGCAGCTCTCGGACAGGGGGCTACTATGGCTACACCTTC